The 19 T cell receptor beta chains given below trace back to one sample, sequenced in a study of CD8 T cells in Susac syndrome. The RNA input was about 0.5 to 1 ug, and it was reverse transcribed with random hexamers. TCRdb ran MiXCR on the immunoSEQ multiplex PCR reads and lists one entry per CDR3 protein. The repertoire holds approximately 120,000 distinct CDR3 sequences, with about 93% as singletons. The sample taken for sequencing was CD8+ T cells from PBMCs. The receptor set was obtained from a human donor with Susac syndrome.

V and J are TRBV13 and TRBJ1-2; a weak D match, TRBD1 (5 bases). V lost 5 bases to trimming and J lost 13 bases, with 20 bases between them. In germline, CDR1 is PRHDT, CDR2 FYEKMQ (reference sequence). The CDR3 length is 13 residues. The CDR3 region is CASSLHGTETPTF. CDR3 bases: TGTGCCAGCAGCCTACATGGGACCGAAACCCCCACCTTC.

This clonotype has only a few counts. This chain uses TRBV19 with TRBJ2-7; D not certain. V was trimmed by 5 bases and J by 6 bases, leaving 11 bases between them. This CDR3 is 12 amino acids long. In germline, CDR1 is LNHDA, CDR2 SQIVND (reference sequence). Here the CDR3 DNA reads TGTGCCAGTAGTCTTATTCCGGGCGAGCAGTACTTC. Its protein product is CASSLIPGEQYF.

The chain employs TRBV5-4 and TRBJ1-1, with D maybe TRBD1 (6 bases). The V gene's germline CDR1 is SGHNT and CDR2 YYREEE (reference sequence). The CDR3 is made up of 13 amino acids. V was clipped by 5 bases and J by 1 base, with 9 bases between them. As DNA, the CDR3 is TGTGCCAGCAGACAACAGGGGAACACTGAAGCTTTCTTT. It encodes CASRQQGNTEAFF.

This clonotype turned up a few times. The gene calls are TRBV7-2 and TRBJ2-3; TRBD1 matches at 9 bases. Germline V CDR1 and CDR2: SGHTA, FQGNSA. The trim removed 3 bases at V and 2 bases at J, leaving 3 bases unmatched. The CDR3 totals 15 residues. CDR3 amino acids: CASSFTGGFTDTQYF. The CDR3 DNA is TGTGCCAGCAGCTTCACAGGGGGCTTCACAGATACGCAGTATTTT.

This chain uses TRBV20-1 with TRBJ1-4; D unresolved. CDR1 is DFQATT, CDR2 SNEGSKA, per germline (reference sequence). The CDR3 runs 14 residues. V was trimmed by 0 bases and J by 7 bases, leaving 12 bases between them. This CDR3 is CSARDPWAGEKLFF. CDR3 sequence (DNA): TGCAGTGCTAGAGATCCGTGGGCTGGTGAAAAACTGTTTTTT.

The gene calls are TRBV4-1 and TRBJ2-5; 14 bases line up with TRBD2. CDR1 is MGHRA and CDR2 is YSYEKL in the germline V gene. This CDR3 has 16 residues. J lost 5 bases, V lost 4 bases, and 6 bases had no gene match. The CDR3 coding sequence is TGCGCCAGCAGCCCTGGACTAGCGGGAGGACGGGAGACCCAGTACTTC. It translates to CASSPGLAGGRETQYF.

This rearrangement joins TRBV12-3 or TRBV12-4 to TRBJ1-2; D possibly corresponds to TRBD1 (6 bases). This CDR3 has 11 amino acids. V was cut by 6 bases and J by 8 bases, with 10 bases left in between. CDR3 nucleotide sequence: TGTGCCAGCAGCGGGGGCGAAGGCTACACCTTC. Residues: CASSGGEGYTF.

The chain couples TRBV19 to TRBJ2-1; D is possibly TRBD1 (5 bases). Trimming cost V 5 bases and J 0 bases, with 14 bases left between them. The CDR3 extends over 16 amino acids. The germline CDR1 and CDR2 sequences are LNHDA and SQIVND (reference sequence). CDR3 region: CASSLLGASSYNEQFF. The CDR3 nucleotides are TGTGCCAGTAGTTTATTAGGGGCGAGCTCCTACAATGAGCAGTTCTTC.

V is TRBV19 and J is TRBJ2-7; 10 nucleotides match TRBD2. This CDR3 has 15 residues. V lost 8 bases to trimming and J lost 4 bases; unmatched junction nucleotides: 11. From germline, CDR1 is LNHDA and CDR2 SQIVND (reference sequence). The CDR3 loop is CASSDPLAGAYEQYF. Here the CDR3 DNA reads TGTGCCAGTTCCGACCCCCTAGCGGGAGCGTACGAGCAGTACTTC.

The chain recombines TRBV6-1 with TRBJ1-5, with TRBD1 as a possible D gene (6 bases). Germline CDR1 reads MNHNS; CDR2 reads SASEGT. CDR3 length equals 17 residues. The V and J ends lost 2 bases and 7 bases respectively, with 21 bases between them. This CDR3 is CASSEFDPGQGYQPQHF. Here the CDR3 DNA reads TGTGCCAGCAGTGAATTCGACCCGGGACAAGGATACCAGCCCCAGCATTTT.

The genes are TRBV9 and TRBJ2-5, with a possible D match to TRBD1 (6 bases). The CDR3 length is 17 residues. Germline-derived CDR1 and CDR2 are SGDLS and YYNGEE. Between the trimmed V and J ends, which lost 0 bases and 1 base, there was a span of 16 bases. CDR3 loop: CASSVGWGQGVQETQYF. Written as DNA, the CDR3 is TGTGCCAGCAGCGTAGGGTGGGGGCAGGGAGTCCAAGAGACCCAGTACTTC.

Here the CDR3 reads CASSVQRGPYNEQFF. For the CDR3, the DNA is TGTGCCAGCAGTGTACAGCGGGGTCCCTACAATGAGCAGTTCTTC. The chain combines TRBV2 with TRBJ2-1; 7 nucleotides align to TRBD2. This CDR3 is 15 amino acids long. The trim removed 4 bases at V and 2 bases at J, leaving 5 bases unmatched. CDR1 and CDR2 (germline): SNHLY, FYNNEI.

The chain's CDR3 is CASGLGAGNEQFF. The CDR3 DNA reads TGCGCCAGCGGGCTCGGAGCGGGCAATGAGCAGTTCTTC. The chain carries TRBV4-3 and TRBJ2-1; perhaps TRBD2 as D (6 bases). The CDR3 sequence is 13 residues long. V was clipped by 8 bases and J by 6 bases, with 14 bases between them. Germline V gene data show CDR1 as LGHNA and CDR2 as YSLEER.

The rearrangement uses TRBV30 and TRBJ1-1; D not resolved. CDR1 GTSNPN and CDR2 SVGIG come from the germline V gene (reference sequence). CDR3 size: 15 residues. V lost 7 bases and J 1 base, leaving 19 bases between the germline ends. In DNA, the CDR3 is TGTGCCTACAGACACTACTTAGGTCCGAACACTGAAGCTTTCTTT. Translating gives CAYRHYLGPNTEAFF.

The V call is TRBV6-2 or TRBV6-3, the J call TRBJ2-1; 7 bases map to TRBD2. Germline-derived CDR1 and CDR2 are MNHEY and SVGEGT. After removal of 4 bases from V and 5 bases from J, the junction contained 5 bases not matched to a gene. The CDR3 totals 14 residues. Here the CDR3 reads CASSFPGLHNEQFF. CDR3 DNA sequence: TGTGCCAGCAGTTTCCCGGGACTACACAATGAGCAGTTCTTC.

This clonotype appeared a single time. The DNA of the CDR3 is TGTGCCAGTGGAGAGACAGGGGGCGAGTCTAACTATGGCTACACCTTC. Encoded protein: CASGETGGESNYGYTF. The V and J genes are TRBV19 and TRBJ1-2; 10 bases are a match to TRBD1. V shed 8 bases, J shed 0 bases, and the junction held 9 bases outside the gene matches. Germline loops: CDR1 LNHDA, CDR2 SQIVND (reference sequence). The length of the CDR3 is 16 residues.

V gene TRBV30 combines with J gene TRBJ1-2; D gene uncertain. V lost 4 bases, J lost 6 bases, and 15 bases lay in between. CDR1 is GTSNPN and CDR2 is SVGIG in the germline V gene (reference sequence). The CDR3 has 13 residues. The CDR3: CAWTLGGSNGYTF. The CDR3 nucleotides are TGTGCCTGGACTCTGGGAGGGAGTAATGGCTACACCTTC.

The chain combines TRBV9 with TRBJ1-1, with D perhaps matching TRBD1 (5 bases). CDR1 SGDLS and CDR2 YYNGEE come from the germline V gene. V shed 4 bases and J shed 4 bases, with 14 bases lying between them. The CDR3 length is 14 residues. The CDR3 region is CASSPEGSGTEAFF. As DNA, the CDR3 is TGTGCCAGCAGCCCCGAGGGGAGCGGCACTGAAGCTTTCTTT. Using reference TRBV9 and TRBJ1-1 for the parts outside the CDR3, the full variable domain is DSGVTQTPKHLITATGQRVTLRCSPRSGDLSVYWYQQSLDQGLQFLIQYYNGEERAKGNILERFSAQQFPDLHSELNLSSLELGDSALYFCASSPEGSGTEAFFGQGTRLTVV.

The CDR3 is CATSDSSGGVLNEQFF. CDR3 coding DNA: TGTGCCACCAGTGATTCGAGCGGAGGGGTCCTCAATGAGCAGTTCTTC. The genes are TRBV24-1 and TRBJ2-1; possible D gene TRBD2, 6 bases. CDR3 size: 16 residues. The germline V and J ends were trimmed by 2 bases and 6 bases, with 16 bases remaining between them. Germline-derived CDR1 and CDR2 are KGHDR and SFDVKD.